This TCR beta chain originates from a study of prognosis after radiotherapy for stage I lung cancer. Genomic DNA yielded TCR beta CDR3, amplified by two-round multiplex PCR. Used in first-round PCR were primers specific to each TRBV and TRBJ gene. One entry per CDR3 protein results from TCRdb running MiXCR on the multiplex PCR reads. The sample includes about 14,000 distinct CDR3 sequences, 25% to 35% of them seen just once. The CDR3 is 15 residues long. Germline CDR1 reads DFQATT; CDR2 reads SNEGSKA (reference sequence). As to this clonotype: This could be a read error, since a much larger clone is one nucleotide away.

The clonotype was recovered from a donor at least 50 years old with non-small cell lung cancer. The sample consisted of PBMCs, taken before or after stereotactic body radiation therapy (not recorded which). V and J are TRBV20-1 and TRBJ2-5, with D possibly matching TRBD2 (5 bases). The CDR3 is CSAPPAASIGENQYF. Here the CDR3 DNA reads TGCAGTGCTCCCCCGGCCGCAAGCATCGGGGAGAACCAGTACTTC.